Following are 16 T cell receptor beta chains from one sample sequenced in a study of control samples from healthy donors and cancer patients. Sequenced by immunoSEQ multiplex PCR; TCRdb stores in-frame clones only, minus some. Counted here are around 90,000 clones, around nine tenths occurring once; the ten biggest clones make up under 25%. The specimen sequenced was blood. Receptor source: a man aged 25 to 45 in good health.

The chain joins TRBV11-2 to TRBJ1-3, with D unresolved. Deletions cut 5 bases from V and 0 bases from J, with 14 bases between. The CDR3 is 16 residues long. Germline assignment: CDR1 SGHAT and CDR2 FQNNGV. The CDR3 region is CASSPPAASSGNTIYF. The CDR3 DNA reads TGTGCCAGCAGCCCCCCTGCGGCCTCCTCTGGAAACACCATATATTTT.

Here the CDR3 reads CASSLGGVGGTQYF. CDR3 DNA: TGTGCCAGCAGCTTGGGTGGCGTTGGGGGGACCCAGTACTTC. J is TRBJ2-5 and V is TRBV7-9; perhaps D is TRBD1 or TRBD2 (5 bases each). The germline V and J ends were trimmed by 3 bases and 7 bases, with 15 bases remaining between them. CDR1 is SEHNR, CDR2 FQNEAQ, per germline (reference sequence). This CDR3 contains 14 residues.

The CDR3 DNA reads as TGTGCCAGCAGCTTGATACAGGGGAATGGCTACACCTTC. Protein sequence: CASSLIQGNGYTF. This chain joins TRBV7-9 and TRBJ1-2, with 7 nucleotides matching TRBD1. After removal of 3 bases from V and 6 bases from J, the junction contained 4 bases not matched to a gene. The V gene's germline CDR1 is SEHNR and CDR2 FQNEAQ (reference sequence). The CDR3 spans 13 residues.

Remarks on this clone: The CDR3 carries no conserved terminal phenylalanine or tryptophan, so it likely arises from a read error. The limits of the CDR3 on the DNA are not certain, so only TCRdb's listed CDR3 is given. V is TRBV12-3 or TRBV12-4 and J is TRBJ1-1; the D call TRBD1 from the table was never checked on the DNA. The CDR3 spans 12 residues, counting both ends. CDR3 residues: CASSETGTGLMC.

This clone was picked up many times. The chain employs TRBV6-6 and TRBJ1-1; D unclear. This CDR3 has 14 residues. In germline, CDR1 is MNHNY, CDR2 SVGAGI (reference sequence). Trimming removed 3 bases from V and 3 bases from J, with 11 bases in between. The CDR3 spells CASSYEAAHTEAFF. CDR3 DNA: TGTGCCAGCAGTTATGAGGCGGCTCACACTGAAGCTTTCTTT.

This clone has only one observation. This chain links TRBV5-8 with TRBJ1-3; 8 bases fit TRBD1. The CDR3 loop spans 17 amino acids. The germline V gene has CDR1 SGHTS and CDR2 YDEGEE. V trimming: 0 bases; J trimming: 0 bases; junction bases outside the gene matches: 5. The DNA of the CDR3 is TGTGCCAGCAGCTTGGGGACAGGGCGCCGCTCTGGAAACACCATATATTTT. The encoded protein is CASSLGTGRRSGNTIYF.

This sequence joins TRBV5-5 and TRBJ2-3; 7 bases match TRBD2. This CDR3 is 14 amino acids long. Trimming at V came to 0 bases and at J to 4 bases, leaving 2 bases not matched to a gene. Per germline, CDR1 SGHKS and CDR2 YYEKEE (reference sequence). CDR3 sequence (DNA): TGTGCCAGCAGCTTGGTAGCGGGTGCAGATACGCAGTATTTT. Encoded protein: CASSLVAGADTQYF. The variable domain in full, completed from reference TRBV5-5 and TRBJ2-3, reads DAGVTQSPTHLIKTRGQQVTLRCSPISGHKSVSWYQQVLGQGPQFIFQYYEKEERGRGNFPDRFSARQFPNYSSELNVNALLLGDSALYLCASSLVAGADTQYFGPGTRLTVL.

The rearrangement uses TRBV7-9 and TRBJ2-5, with D perhaps being TRBD1 or TRBD2 (5 bases each). The germline V gene encodes CDR1 SEHNR and CDR2 FQNEAQ (reference sequence). The V end was cut by 1 base, the J end by 5 bases, with 17 bases between. The CDR3 consists of 16 residues. The CDR3: CASSLGSGTPPETQYF. CDR3 nucleotide sequence: TGTGCCAGCAGCTTAGGGTCCGGGACCCCCCCGGAGACCCAGTACTTC.

The genes are TRBV6-5 and TRBJ1-2; D unresolved. V lost 2 bases, J lost 2 bases, and 9 bases lay in between. CDR1 is MNHEY, CDR2 SVGAGI, per germline. The CDR3 is 14 amino acids. CDR3 in amino acids: CASSYGPGNYGYTF. The CDR3 bases are TGTGCCAGCAGTTACGGCCCGGGAAACTATGGCTACACCTTC.

This CDR3 is CASRPTSGELSYNEQFF. In DNA, the CDR3 is TGTGCCAGCAGGCCGACTAGCGGGGAGCTTTCCTACAATGAGCAGTTCTTC. This chain links TRBV25-1 with TRBJ2-1, with TRBD2 matching 11 bases. V was pared by 6 bases and J by 1 base, with 8 bases of the junction left unmatched. This CDR3 comprises 17 residues. CDR1 and CDR2 from the germline V gene are MGHDK and SYGVNS. Variable domain in full (rest from reference TRBV25-1 and TRBJ2-1): EADIYQTPRYLVIGTGKKITLECSQTMGHDKMYWYQQDPGMELHLIHYSYGVNSTEKGDLSSESTVSRIRTEHFPLTLESARPSHTSQYLCASRPTSGELSYNEQFFGPGTRLTVL.

The chain couples TRBV7-9 to TRBJ1-5; no clear D. V was pared by 0 bases and J by 4 bases, with 7 bases between. The CDR3 extends over 14 amino acids. The V gene's germline CDR1 is SEHNR and CDR2 FQNEAQ (reference sequence). The CDR3 DNA follows: TGTGCCAGCAGCTTAGCGACTGCAAATCAGCCCCAGCATTTT. Encoded protein: CASSLATANQPQHF.

The CDR3 DNA reads TGCGCCAGCAGCCCCGGGAATCTCAATCAGCCCCAGCATTTT. It yields the protein CASSPGNLNQPQHF. The V and J genes are TRBV5-1 and TRBJ1-5; D is unclear. Trimming shortened V by 4 bases and J by 3 bases, and 11 bases separated the two germline ends. In germline, CDR1 is SGHRS, CDR2 YFSETQ. CDR3 length equals 14 residues.

This chain connects TRBV25-1 to TRBJ2-2; TRBD1 matches 10 bases. The germline gives CDR1 MGHDK, CDR2 SYGVNS. The CDR3 is made up of 17 amino acids. Trimming removed 8 bases from V and 7 bases from J; junction bases left unmatched: 16. The CDR3 is CASGKGGTGAWNGELFF. The CDR3 DNA is TGTGCCAGCGGTAAAGGGGGGACAGGGGCTTGGAACGGGGAGCTGTTTTTT. The full variable domain, in which reference TRBV25-1 and TRBJ2-2 provide the parts outside the CDR3, is EADIYQTPRYLVIGTGKKITLECSQTMGHDKMYWYQQDPGMELHLIHYSYGVNSTEKGDLSSESTVSRIRTEHFPLTLESARPSHTSQYLCASGKGGTGAWNGELFFGEGSRLTVL.

The gene calls are TRBV5-6 and TRBJ1-4; tentative D call: TRBD1 (6 bases). The V end lost 4 bases, the J end lost 0 bases, and 19 bases lay between the germline ends. The CDR3 loop spans 18 amino acids. Per germline, CDR1 SGHDT and CDR2 YYEEEE. CDR3: CASSPLGGGPATNEKLFF. CDR3 sequence (DNA): TGTGCCAGCAGCCCGCTTGGAGGGGGGCCAGCAACTAATGAAAAACTGTTTTTT.

V is TRBV7-9 and J is TRBJ2-1, with D perhaps TRBD1 (6 bases). V lost 1 base to trimming and J lost 9 bases, with 16 bases between them. The germline V gene encodes CDR1 SEHNR and CDR2 FQNEAQ (reference sequence). The CDR3 length is 15 residues. The CDR3 coding sequence is TGTGCCAGCAGCTTAGGGGCAGGGGCTCGCGGTGAGCAGTTCTTC. Its protein is CASSLGAGARGEQFF.

This sequence joins TRBV5-1 and TRBJ2-3, with unresolved D. Germline loops: CDR1 SGHRS, CDR2 YFSETQ. The CDR3 totals 15 residues. Trimming pared 4 bases from V and 0 bases from J, leaving 12 bases between. CDR3 loop: CASSPGPASTDTQYF. The CDR3 bases are TGCGCCAGCAGCCCTGGGCCCGCTAGCACAGATACGCAGTATTTT.